The entry that follows covers one TCR beta chain sequence. Its cognate antigen is unknown. The CDR3 covers 15 residues. After removal of 4 bases from V and 1 base from J, the junction contained 3 bases not matched to a gene. From germline, CDR1 is LNHDA and CDR2 SQIVND (reference sequence). This specimen belongs to a study of vaccination and CD4 T cells after COVID-19. The time point is: late sampling 161 to 241 days after vaccination in a few convalescent patients. Specified treatment: roughly ten-day PBMC culture with coronavirus spike peptide pools or control peptides (ViraFEST assay). The PCR-positive dates, March through December 2020, came before the US Alpha, Beta and Delta variants. By negative selection, CD4+ T cells were isolated once culture had run for less than 13 days. Researchers used the Oncomine TCR Beta short-read assay to sequence DNA from cultured CD4+ T cells. One entry per CDR3 protein, called by TCRdb with MiXCR from the PCR reads. Here the sample spans some 25,000 distinct CDR3 sequences, roughly 31% being singletons.

The J gene is TRBJ2-1, the V gene TRBV19, with 8 bases that match TRBD2. The sequence was obtained from a human donor who had recovered from COVID-19. The material sequenced was CD4+ T cells from blood, cultured in vitro, taken about 7 months after SARS-CoV-2 vaccination. DNA for the CDR3: TGTGCCAGTAGTACCATAGCGGGGTCCTACAATGAGCAGTTCTTC. The encoded protein is CASSTIAGSYNEQFF.